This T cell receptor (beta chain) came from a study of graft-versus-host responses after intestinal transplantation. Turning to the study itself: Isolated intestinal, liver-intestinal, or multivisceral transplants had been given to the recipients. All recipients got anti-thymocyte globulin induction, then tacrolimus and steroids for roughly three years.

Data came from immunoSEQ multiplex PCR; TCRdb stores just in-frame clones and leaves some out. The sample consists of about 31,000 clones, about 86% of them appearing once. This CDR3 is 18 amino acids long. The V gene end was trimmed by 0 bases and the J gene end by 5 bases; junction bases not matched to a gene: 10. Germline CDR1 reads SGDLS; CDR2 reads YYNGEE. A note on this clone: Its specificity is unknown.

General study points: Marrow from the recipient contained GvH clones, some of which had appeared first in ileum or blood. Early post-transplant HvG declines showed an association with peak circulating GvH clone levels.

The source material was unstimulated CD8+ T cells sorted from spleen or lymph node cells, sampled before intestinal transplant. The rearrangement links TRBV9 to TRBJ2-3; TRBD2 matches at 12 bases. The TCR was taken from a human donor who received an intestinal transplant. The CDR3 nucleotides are TGTGCCAGCAGCGTAGAGGGAGCTAGCGGGAGGGCCGGAGATACGCAGTATTTT. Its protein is CASSVEGASGRAGDTQYF.